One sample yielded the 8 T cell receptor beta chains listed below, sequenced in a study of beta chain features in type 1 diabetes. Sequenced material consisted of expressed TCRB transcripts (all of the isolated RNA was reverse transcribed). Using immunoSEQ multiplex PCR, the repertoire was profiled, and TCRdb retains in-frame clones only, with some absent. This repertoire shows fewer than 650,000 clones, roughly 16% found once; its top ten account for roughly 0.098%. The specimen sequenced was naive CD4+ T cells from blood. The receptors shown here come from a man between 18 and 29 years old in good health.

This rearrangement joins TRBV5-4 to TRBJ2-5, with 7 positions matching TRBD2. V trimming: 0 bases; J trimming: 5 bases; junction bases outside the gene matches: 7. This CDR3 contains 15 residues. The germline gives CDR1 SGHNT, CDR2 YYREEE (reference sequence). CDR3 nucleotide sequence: TGTGCCAGCAGCTTGGAGGTAGCCGGGGGGGAGACCCAGTACTTC. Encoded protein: CASSLEVAGGETQYF.

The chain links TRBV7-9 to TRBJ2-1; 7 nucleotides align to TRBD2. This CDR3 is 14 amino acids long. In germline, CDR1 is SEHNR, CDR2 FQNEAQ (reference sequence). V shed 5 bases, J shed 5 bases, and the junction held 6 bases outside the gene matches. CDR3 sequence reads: CASSGGSTDNEQFF. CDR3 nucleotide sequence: TGTGCCAGCAGCGGCGGGAGCACCGACAATGAGCAGTTCTTC.

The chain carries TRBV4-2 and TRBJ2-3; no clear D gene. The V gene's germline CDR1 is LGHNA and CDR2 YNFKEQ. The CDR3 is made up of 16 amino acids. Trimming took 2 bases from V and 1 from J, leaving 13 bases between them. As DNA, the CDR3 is TGTGCCAGCAGCCAATCTGTCAGCTGGGGCACAGATACGCAGTATTTT. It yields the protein CASSQSVSWGTDTQYF.

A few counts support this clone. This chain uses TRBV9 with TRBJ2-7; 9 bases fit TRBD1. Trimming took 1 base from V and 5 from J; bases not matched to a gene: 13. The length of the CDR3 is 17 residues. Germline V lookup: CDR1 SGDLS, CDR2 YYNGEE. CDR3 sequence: CASSVYCRDRDRDEQYF. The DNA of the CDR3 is TGTGCCAGCAGCGTATATTGCAGGGACCGGGACAGGGACGAGCAGTACTTC. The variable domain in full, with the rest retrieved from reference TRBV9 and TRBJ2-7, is DSGVTQTPKHLITATGQRVTLRCSPRSGDLSVYWYQQSLDQGLQFLIQYYNGEERAKGNILERFSAQQFPDLHSELNLSSLELGDSALYFCASSVYCRDRDRDEQYFGPGTRLTVT.

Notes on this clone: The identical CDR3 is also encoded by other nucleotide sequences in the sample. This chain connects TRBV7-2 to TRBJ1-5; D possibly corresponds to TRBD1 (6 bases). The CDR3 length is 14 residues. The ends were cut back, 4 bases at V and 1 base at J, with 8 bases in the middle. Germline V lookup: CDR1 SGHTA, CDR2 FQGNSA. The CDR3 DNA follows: TGTGCCAGCAGCTCCGGACAGAGCAATCAGCCCCAGCATTTT. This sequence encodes CASSSGQSNQPQHF.

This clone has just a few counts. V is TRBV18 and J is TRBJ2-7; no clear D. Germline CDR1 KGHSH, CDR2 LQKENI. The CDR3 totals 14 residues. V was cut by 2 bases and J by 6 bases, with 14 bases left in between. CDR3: CASSPSQLSSEQYF. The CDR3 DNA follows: TGTGCCAGCTCACCATCACAGTTGAGCTCCGAGCAGTACTTC.

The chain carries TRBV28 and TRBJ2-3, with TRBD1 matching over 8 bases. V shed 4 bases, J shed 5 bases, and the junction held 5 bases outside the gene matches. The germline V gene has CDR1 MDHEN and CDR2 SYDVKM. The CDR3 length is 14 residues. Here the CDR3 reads CASSSTGEGDTQYF. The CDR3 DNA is TGTGCCAGCAGTTCGACAGGGGAAGGAGATACGCAGTATTTT.

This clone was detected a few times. CDR3 residues: CASSQKGGVPQFF. CDR3 DNA sequence: TGTGCCAGCAGCCAAAAGGGAGGGGTACCGCAGTTCTTC. The rearrangement uses TRBV4-2 and TRBJ2-1; 7 nucleotides agree with TRBD2. Looked up from germline, CDR1 is LGHNA and CDR2 is YNFKEQ. This CDR3 has 13 residues. V gave up 2 bases and J gave up 12 bases; unmatched junction bases: 7.